These T cell receptor beta chains were read from a single sample in a study of blood T cell repertoires in COVID-19. The repertoire was sequenced with immunoSEQ multiplex PCR; TCRdb's copy has only in-frame clones and lacks some. This table holds fewer than 200,000 clones, about 90% found once. The sample was peripheral blood. The receptors here all came from a man younger than 45 with COVID-19, enrolled during active disease. The CDR3 runs from the conserved cysteine through the conserved F or W.

TRBV27	TRBJ1-6	12	CASRLPPSPLHF
TRBV19	TRBJ1-5	15	CASFPGQGANQPQHF
TRBV27	TRBJ2-2	17	CASSFLAVSNLAGELFF
TRBV6-2/TRBV6-3	TRBJ1-3	17	CASSYAGTGFSGNTIYF
TRBV28	TRBJ1-4	16	CASSLSSDTLYEKLFF
TRBV7-8	TRBJ1-6	16	CASSILGGEYVSPLHF
TRBV7-2	TRBJ1-2	14	CASSLMLDRHGYTF
TRBV7-8	TRBJ1-6	14	CASSLDAGNSPLHF
TRBV19	TRBJ1-1	15	CASSIAGAMGTEAFF
TRBV7-9	TRBJ1-2	15	CASSLGQQENYGYTF
TRBV10-3	TRBJ1-2	14	CAISTGGADYGYTF
TRBV19	TRBJ2-1	16	CASKSRDSKSYNEQFF
TRBV5-4	TRBJ1-2	14	CASSLEPGRYGYTF
TRBV24-1	TRBJ2-1	17	CATSDLNRGHFYNEQFF
TRBV29-1	TRBJ1-6	13	CSTQTGSNSPLHF
TRBV27	TRBJ1-4	16	CASRRVGRATNEKLFF
TRBV5-8	TRBJ2-3	16	CASSLATTGDGDTQYF
TRBV4-3	TRBJ2-2	17	CASSQVRGALDVGELFF
TRBV2	TRBJ1-1	14	CASTMGQGITEAFF
TRBV7-3	TRBJ1-3	18	CASSFRDRGISDGNTIYF
TRBV7-3	TRBJ2-2	16	CASSLLDRGNTGELFF
TRBV5-1	TRBJ2-7	13	CASRTSGAYEQYF
TRBV29-1	TRBJ1-6	13	CSVRDRGLSPLHF
TRBV11-2	TRBJ1-2	13	CASSSEGARGYTF
TRBV5-1	TRBJ2-7	15	CASSLGGTATYEQYF
TRBV18	TRBJ1-2	13	CASSPQGDYGYTF
TRBV25-1	TRBJ1-1	15	CASSAFSTMNTEAFF
TRBV19	TRBJ1-3	15	CASRRQPNSGNTIYF
TRBV6-5	TRBJ1-6	15	CASSFDRQGTSTLHF
TRBV7-9	TRBJ1-3	12	CASSLAGNTIYF
TRBV9	TRBJ1-4	16	CASSAPDRVGGEKLFF
TRBV7-9	TRBJ2-4	16	CASSSPTLSAKNIQYF
TRBV10-1	TRBJ2-4	15	CARLWLSGAKNIQYF
TRBV18	TRBJ2-2	16	CASSPRRGLGTGELFF
TRBV6-2/TRBV6-3	TRBJ2-7	15	CASSDGLAGVYEQYF
TRBV3-1/TRBV3-2	TRBJ2-1	17	CASSHSGLRGKRNEQFF
TRBV7-9	TRBJ2-1	14	CANSLLTGGDEQFF
TRBV21-1	TRBJ1-2	15	CASSKGAGGNYGYTF
TRBV6-5	TRBJ1-2	15	CASSPHRDTNYGYTF
TRBV29-1	TRBJ1-2	16	CSVEWVGRQFPYGYTF
TRBV4-3	TRBJ1-6	16	CASSQRGRGYNSPLHF
TRBV14	TRBJ1-1	14	CASRDGQANTEAFF
TRBV28	TRBJ1-2	12	CATRGVGYGYTF
TRBV28	TRBJ1-5	16	CASSQISGTGYQPQHF
TRBV6-5	TRBJ1-3	16	CASSYGRKPSGNTIYF